The 28 T cell receptor beta chains listed next were all sequenced from one sample in a study of CXCR3-negative and CXCR3-positive naive CD8 T cells. The authors prepared UMI-labeled TRB cDNA libraries by 5' RACE. TCRdb reanalyzed the 5' RACE reads and collapses them to one entry per CDR3 protein, without DNA. The sample's table shows some 130,000 distinct CDR3 sequences. Sequencing was performed on naive CXCR3- CD8+ T cells from blood. Documented subset: CD45RO-CCR7+CD27+CD95- naive CD8+ T cells lacking CXCR3 (TNR3-). Source of these receptors: a human donor in good health. Some clones in this sample may be carry-over from other donors' samples.

The V and J genes are TRBV7-9 and TRBJ2-7; TCRdb names TRBD2, which stays unverified in the absence of DNA. The germline gives CDR1 SEHNR, CDR2 FQNEAQ (reference sequence). The CDR3 has 12 amino acids. The CDR3 spells CASSFSSREQYF. The complete variable domain, with remaining parts taken from reference TRBV7-9 and TRBJ2-7, reads DTGVSQNPRHKITKRGQNVTFRCDPISEHNRLYWYRQTLGQGPEFLTYFQNEAQLEKSRLLSDRFSAERPKGSFSTLEIQRTEQGDSAMYLCASSFSSREQYFGPGTRLTVT.

This chain links TRBV6-6 with TRBJ2-1. Germline lookup yields CDR1 MNHNY and CDR2 SVGAGI (reference sequence). CDR3 length: 14 amino acids. The CDR3 here is CASSHHTEYNEQFF.

The rearrangement links TRBV5-1 to TRBJ2-1; the D call of TRBD1 rests on TCRdb alone, since no DNA is present to check it. The CDR3 consists of 13 residues. CDR1 is SGHRS, CDR2 YFSETQ, per germline. This chain's CDR3 is CASSAGAYNEQFF.

The chain recombines TRBV11-2 with TRBJ2-1; lacking DNA, the TRBD1 call made by TCRdb goes unchecked. CDR1 is SGHAT and CDR2 is FQNNGV in the germline V gene. The CDR3 loop spans 19 amino acids. Here the CDR3 reads CASSLARTGVRALRNEQFF.

The chain couples TRBV20-1 to TRBJ2-1. The CDR3 length is 13 residues. CDR1 is DFQATT and CDR2 is SNEGSKA in the germline V gene (reference sequence). CDR3 in amino acids: CSATPISYNEQFF.

The V gene is TRBV14, the J gene TRBJ2-1; TCRdb's D call, TRBD1, is unchecked because there is no DNA. The germline V gene encodes CDR1 SGHDN and CDR2 FVKESK. CDR3 length equals 15 residues. The CDR3 sequence: CASSQDMGVGREQFF. The whole variable domain, filled in from reference TRBV14 and TRBJ2-1, reads EAGVTQFPSHSVIEKGQTVTLRCDPISGHDNLYWYRRVMGKEIKFLLHFVKESKQDESGMPNNRFLAERTGGTYSTLKVQPAELEDSGVYFCASSQDMGVGREQFFGPGTRLTVL.

This chain joins TRBV9 and TRBJ2-7; with no DNA, the TCRdb D assignment of TRBD1 cannot be verified. The CDR3 runs 15 residues. Germline CDR1 SGDLS, CDR2 YYNGEE. CDR3 sequence reads: CASSGGQGATYEQYF.

The chain joins TRBV7-6 to TRBJ2-4; as DNA is missing, the TRBD2 call by TCRdb cannot be tested. This CDR3 region has 13 residues. Germline CDR1 is SGHVS and CDR2 is FNYEAQ. The CDR3 sequence is CASSLTGGDIQYF.

The chain employs TRBV10-3 and TRBJ2-5. The CDR3 loop spans 13 amino acids. Germline V gives CDR1 ENHRY, CDR2 SYGVKD. CDR3 sequence reads: CAISESRQETQYF.

The chain couples TRBV4-1 to TRBJ2-7; checking the TCRdb D call of TRBD1 is not possible without DNA. CDR3 length: 16 residues. The V gene's germline CDR1 is MGHRA and CDR2 YSYEKL. CDR3 amino acids: CASSQVPGTGRYEQYF.

The V and J genes are TRBV6-2 or TRBV6-3 and TRBJ2-1; TCRdb's D call, TRBD2, is unchecked because there is no DNA. Germline V gene sequence: CDR1 MNHEY, CDR2 SVGEGT. There are 14 residues in the CDR3. The CDR3 reads CASMGSVTYNEQFF.

The chain combines TRBV5-5 with TRBJ1-5; absent DNA, TCRdb's TRBD1 call cannot be checked. Germline CDR1 and CDR2: SGHKS and YYEKEE (reference sequence). This CDR3 contains 15 residues. CDR3 in amino acids: CASSLAGVNNQPQHF.

The chain uses TRBV29-1 and TRBJ2-4; TCRdb designates TRBD1, a call that cannot be tested without DNA. The germline CDR1 and CDR2 sequences are SQVTM and ANQGSEA. CDR3 length: 16 amino acids. CDR3 region: CSVEDRGTGRENIQYF.

The chain links TRBV12-3 or TRBV12-4 to TRBJ1-5; checking the TCRdb D call of TRBD1 is not possible without DNA. This CDR3 region has 15 residues. CDR3 region: CASSLGQELYKPQHF.

This rearrangement joins TRBV2 to TRBJ1-2; TCRdb proposes TRBD1, but this gene call is untestable without DNA. The V gene's germline CDR1 is SNHLY and CDR2 FYNNEI. CDR3 size: 16 residues. CDR3 loop: CASSERGGYQIYGYTF.

The chain uses TRBV19 and TRBJ1-1; no DNA is available, so the TRBD1 call from TCRdb remains unchecked. CDR1 LNHDA and CDR2 SQIVND come from the germline V gene (reference sequence). The CDR3 covers 12 residues. CDR3 in amino acids: CASSEGVTEAFF.

CDR3 loop: CATSRDSGHNEQFF. This rearrangement joins TRBV15 to TRBJ2-1; TCRdb's D call of TRBD2 is untestable without DNA. CDR1 LNHNV and CDR2 YYDKDF come from the germline V gene (reference sequence). The CDR3 has 14 amino acids.

This rearrangement joins TRBV6-5 to TRBJ1-1. The length of the CDR3 is 16 residues. The germline gives CDR1 MNHEY, CDR2 SVGAGI. This chain's CDR3 is CASRHSTGPPYTEAFF.

The V call is TRBV29-1, the J call TRBJ2-4. Germline loops: CDR1 SQVTM, CDR2 ANQGSEA. There are 13 residues in the CDR3. CDR3 sequence: CSVEERRLNIQYF.

The V and J genes are TRBV5-4 and TRBJ2-7; absent DNA, TCRdb's TRBD1 call cannot be checked. The CDR3 spans 12 residues. Germline values: CDR1 SGHNT, CDR2 YYREEE (reference sequence). Here the CDR3 reads CASSFGQNEQYF.

The J gene is TRBJ1-2, the V gene TRBV10-1. The CDR3 covers 15 residues. The V gene's germline CDR1 is WNHNN and CDR2 SYGVQD (reference sequence). This CDR3 reads CASSETRALSYGYTF.

V is TRBV28 and J is TRBJ2-1. Germline V gene lookup returns CDR1 MDHEN and CDR2 SYDVKM. This CDR3 has 16 amino acids. The CDR3: CASSFSDGVAYNEQFF.

This rearrangement joins TRBV4-3 to TRBJ1-4. The CDR3 extends over 11 amino acids. From germline, CDR1 is LGHNA and CDR2 YSLEER. The chain's CDR3 is CASSQEGKLFF.

This chain links TRBV2 with TRBJ2-3; the TCRdb call, TRBD2, lacks DNA for checking. This CDR3 comprises 15 residues. Germline V gives CDR1 SNHLY, CDR2 FYNNEI. CDR3 in amino acids: CASKVGRDSTDTQYF.

The chain uses TRBV29-1 and TRBJ2-7; TCRdb designates TRBD2, a call that cannot be tested without DNA. The CDR3 is made up of 12 amino acids. Germline loops: CDR1 SQVTM, CDR2 ANQGSEA. CDR3 residues: CSGTSGSYEQYF.

The J gene is TRBJ2-7, the V gene TRBV5-1. Germline CDR1 and CDR2: SGHRS and YFSETQ. The CDR3 spans 13 residues. CDR3 in amino acids: CASSLVSFYEQYF. Looking up the rest from reference TRBV5-1 and TRBJ2-7 gives the full variable domain: KAGVTQTPRYLIKTRGQQVTLSCSPISGHRSVSWYQQTPGQGLQFLFEYFSETQRNKGNFPGRFSGRQFSNSRSEMNVSTLELGDSALYLCASSLVSFYEQYFGPGTRLTVT.

The chain is built from TRBV28 and TRBJ2-5; with no DNA, the TCRdb D assignment of TRBD1 cannot be verified. The germline V gene has CDR1 MDHEN and CDR2 SYDVKM. This CDR3 contains 15 residues. The CDR3 spells CASSFQQGAGETQYF.

J is TRBJ2-7 and V is TRBV29-1. The length of the CDR3 is 15 residues. CDR1 and CDR2 from the germline V gene are SQVTM and ANQGSEA. CDR3: CSRRLKFKPTYEQYF.